This TCR beta chain was obtained from a study of shared clonotypes between healthy human individuals. Points from the study as a whole: Naive subsets tended to show greater estimated richness than memory subsets. It was the non-shared clonotypes that had lower generation probabilities than clonotypes shared by all four donors.

J was trimmed by 3 bases and V by 3 bases; bases with no gene match: 6. Germline V lookup: CDR1 MDHEN, CDR2 SYDVKM. The CDR3 covers 16 residues. The method was immunoSEQ multiplex PCR; TCRdb's version includes in-frame clones alone and lacks a portion of them. The top ten clones hold under 2% of a sample with roughly 2.1 million clones, about 92% of them seen once. Naivety among CD8 cells was defined by CD45RO negativity and positive CCR7 selection, thereby excluding terminally differentiated effector memory CD45RA+ cells. This clone has only one observation. Its antigen is as yet unknown. The TCR comes from a man younger than 30 in good health. Some clones in this sample may be carry-over from other donors' samples. Input material: naive CD8+ T cells from PBMCs. The chain is built from TRBV28 and TRBJ2-1; 9 bases are a match to TRBD2. In DNA, the CDR3 is TGTGCCAGCAGTTTCCTCGGCGGGAGGGACTACAATGAGCAGTTCTTC. Its protein product is CASSFLGGRDYNEQFF.